A selection of T cell receptor beta chains follows, all from one sample in a study of OX40 agonist ivuxolimab in advanced cancers. The table came from immunoSEQ multiplex PCR; TCRdb's copy has only in-frame clones and leaves some out. The sample lists approximately 99,000 clones; roughly 95% were seen once. This specimen consisted of CD4+ or CD8+ T cells sorted from blood, obtained in a trial of the OX40 agonist ivuxolimab. The receptors were gathered from an adult with an advanced solid tumor such as melanoma, head and neck, liver or kidney cancer. CDR3s include the opening cysteine and the closing phenylalanine or tryptophan. A D gene is named only where the DNA matches it firmly. Expanded clones are given a class, and other clones once, few, many or no size at all.

V	D	size	J	CDR3	DNA
TRBV19	.	.	TRBJ1-5	CASRAGVRNQPQHF	TGTGCCAGTAGAGCGGGGGTTCGCAATCAGCCCCAGCATTTT
TRBV7-2	.	once	TRBJ2-3	CASSVGDSTDTQYF	TGTGCCAGCAGCGTGGGAGACAGCACAGATACGCAGTATTTT
TRBV9	TRBD2	.	TRBJ2-3	CASSERTSGSTDTQYF	TGTGCCAGCAGCGAACGGACTAGCGGGAGCACAGATACGCAGTATTTT
TRBV6-4	TRBD1	.	TRBJ1-1	CASSARRDREAEAFF	TGTGCCAGCAGTGCCCGACGGGACAGGGAGGCTGAAGCTTTCTTT
TRBV9	.	once	TRBJ2-7	CASSENTAGEQYF	TGTGCCAGCAGCGAGAACACCGCAGGGGAGCAGTACTTC
TRBV19	.	once	TRBJ1-2	CASSAGHTNYGYTF	TGTGCCAGTAGTGCCGGACATACTAACTATGGCTACACCTTC
TRBV9	.	.	TRBJ2-6	CASSESLRASGANVLTF	TGTGCCAGCAGCGAGTCACTCAGGGCTTCTGGGGCCAACGTCCTGACTTTC
TRBV19	.	once	TRBJ2-2	CASSIWLTNTGELFF	TGTGCCAGTAGTATTTGGTTGACGAACACCGGGGAGCTGTTTTTT
TRBV28	.	.	TRBJ1-1	CASSSHTQLEAFF	TGTGCCAGCAGTTCCCACACCCAGCTGGAAGCTTTCTTT
TRBV5-1	.	.	TRBJ2-1	CASSEDFYNEQFF	TGCGCCAGCAGCGAGGACTTCTACAATGAGCAGTTCTTC
TRBV4-1	.	.	TRBJ2-5	CASSPPTEWETQYF	TGCGCCAGCAGCCCCCCCACGGAATGGGAGACCCAGTACTTC
TRBV9	.	.	TRBJ2-7	CASSVMEGTYEQYF	TGTGCCAGCAGCGTTATGGAGGGAACGTACGAGCAGTACTTC
TRBV15	.	.	TRBJ2-3	CATSRDPDGRGTQYF	TGTGCCACCAGCAGAGATCCTGATGGGAGAGGTACGCAGTATTTT
TRBV27	.	.	TRBJ1-3	CASSVSRASGNTIYF	TGTGCCAGCAGTGTCTCCCGAGCCTCTGGAAACACCATATATTTT
TRBV1	.	.	TRBJ2-6	CTSSQETGSHGDSGANVLTF	TGCACCAGCAGCCAAGAGACCGGATCCCACGGGGACTCTGGGGCCAACGTCCTGACTTTC
TRBV19	TRBD2	.	TRBJ2-1	CASSIGSGGAKQFF	TGTGCCAGTAGTATTGGTAGCGGGGGGGCAAAGCAGTTCTTC
TRBV12-1	.	.	TRBJ1-1	CASSLGDSINTEAFF	TGTGCCAGCAGCCTTGGGGACAGTATAAACACTGAAGCTTTCTTT
TRBV7-2	.	.	TRBJ2-7	CASSLEGGGRSYEQYF	TGTGCCAGCAGCTTAGAAGGAGGGGGCCGCTCCTACGAGCAGTACTTC
TRBV6-5	.	.	TRBJ1-6	CASSPLSSYNSPLHF	TGTGCCAGCAGTCCACTGAGCTCCTATAATTCACCCCTCCACTTT
TRBV19	.	.	TRBJ2-5	CASSKSDSRARETQYF	TGTGCCAGTAGTAAGTCCGATAGCAGGGCGAGGGAGACCCAGTACTTC
TRBV7-9	.	.	TRBJ1-4	CASSQGTGIEAGNEKLFF	TGTGCCAGCAGCCAAGGTACAGGGATTGAGGCTGGTAATGAAAAACTGTTTTTT
TRBV5-4	TRBD1	.	TRBJ2-5	CASSPQGAGETQYF	TGTGCCAGCAGCCCACAGGGGGCAGGCGAGACCCAGTACTTC
TRBV18	.	few	TRBJ1-4	CASSPNWKVDRHEKLFF	TGTGCCAGCTCCCCGAACTGGAAGGTGGACAGACATGAAAAACTGTTTTTT
TRBV5-6	TRBD1	.	TRBJ1-1	CASSSGGSINTEAFF	TGTGCCAGCAGCTCAGGGGGCTCTATTAACACTGAAGCTTTCTTT
TRBV2	TRBD1	once	TRBJ1-1	CASARGPNTEAFF	TGTGCCAGCGCCAGGGGGCCGAACACTGAAGCTTTCTTT
TRBV30	TRBD1	.	TRBJ1-3	CAWSQDRVPNSGNTIYF	TGTGCCTGGAGTCAGGACAGGGTTCCCAACTCTGGAAACACCATATATTTT
TRBV7-2	.	once	TRBJ1-2	CASSPFPRGGYGYTF	TGTGCCAGCAGCCCTTTCCCTCGGGGGGGCTATGGCTACACCTTC
TRBV30	.	.	TRBJ1-1	CAWREDMNTEAFF	TGTGCCTGGAGAGAAGATATGAACACTGAAGCTTTCTTT
TRBV6-5	.	.	TRBJ1-1	CASSYSGALNTEAFF	TGTGCCAGCAGTTACTCGGGCGCCCTGAACACTGAAGCTTTCTTT
TRBV28	.	.	TRBJ1-5	CASRDGRQPQHF	TGTGCCAGCCGGGACGGTCGACAGCCCCAGCATTTT
TRBV4-3	TRBD2	.	TRBJ2-7	CASSQEGSFPGLAGSSYEQYF	TGCGCCAGCAGCCAAGAGGGAAGTTTTCCGGGACTAGCGGGGAGCTCCTACGAGCAGTACTTC
TRBV19	.	.	TRBJ2-3	CASSRGSRGDTQYF	TGTGCCAGTAGTAGGGGATCCCGAGGAGATACGCAGTATTTT
TRBV4-3	TRBD2	.	TRBJ2-5	CASSQESQAGSETQYF	TGCGCCAGCAGCCAAGAATCACAAGCGGGATCTGAGACCCAGTACTTC
TRBV2	TRBD1	.	TRBJ2-7	CASSGTGAYYEQYF	TGTGCCAGCAGTGGAACAGGGGCCTACTACGAGCAGTACTTC
TRBV5-5	.	.	TRBJ1-2	CASSSAANYGYTF	TGTGCCAGCAGCTCTGCTGCTAACTATGGCTACACCTTC
TRBV19	.	.	TRBJ1-2	CASSLIGREGGYTF	TGTGCCAGTAGTCTCATCGGCAGGGAGGGCGGCTACACCTTC
TRBV19	.	.	TRBJ2-1	CASSIYPYNEQFF	TGTGCCAGTAGTATTTACCCTTACAATGAGCAGTTCTTC
TRBV5-1	TRBD1	.	TRBJ2-7	CASSPRQGPHEQYF	TGCGCCAGCAGCCCTCGACAGGGCCCCCACGAGCAGTACTTC
TRBV19	.	once	TRBJ2-1	CASSGSVYNEQFF	TGTGCCAGTAGTGGGTCCGTTTACAATGAGCAGTTCTTC
TRBV27	.	.	TRBJ1-2	CASSYDRYYGYTF	TGTGCCAGCAGTTACGACAGGTACTATGGCTACACCTTC
TRBV18	.	.	TRBJ1-4	CASSPSMAGATNEKLFF	TGTGCCAGCTCACCCTCTATGGCCGGGGCAACTAATGAAAAACTGTTTTTT
TRBV7-6	.	.	TRBJ1-1	CASSHPGTLRANTEAFF	TGTGCCAGCAGCCACCCCGGGACCCTAAGGGCGAACACTGAAGCTTTCTTT
TRBV6-1	.	.	TRBJ2-7	CASRGDPFYEQYF	TGTGCCAGCAGGGGAGACCCTTTCTACGAGCAGTACTTC
TRBV7-2	.	.	TRBJ1-2	CASSADSSNYGYTF	TGTGCCAGCAGCGCGGACAGTTCGAACTATGGCTACACCTTC
TRBV28	.	once	TRBJ2-3	CASYRDLRTDTQYF	TGTGCCAGCTACCGGGACCTACGCACAGATACGCAGTATTTT
TRBV6-5	.	.	TRBJ2-1	CASSQNNEQFF	TGTGCCAGCAGTCAAAACAATGAGCAGTTCTTC
TRBV29-1	.	.	TRBJ2-5	CSVEGQVGTQYF	TGCAGCGTTGAGGGCCAGGTGGGGACCCAGTACTTC
TRBV7-3	TRBD2	.	TRBJ2-5	CASSPGTSGETQYF	TGTGCCAGCAGCCCTGGGACTAGTGGGGAGACCCAGTACTTC